A single sample gave rise to the 3 T cell receptor beta chains below, sequenced in a study of blood T cell repertoires in COVID-19. TCRdb's table, derived via immunoSEQ multiplex PCR, lists solely in-frame clones and lacks some. The sample records about 160,000 clones, 88% being singletons. The sample taken for sequencing was PBMCs or T cells enriched from blood (not recorded which). The receptors were sampled from a woman aged 45-65 years who had recovered from COVID-19.

The V and J genes are TRBV6-2 or TRBV6-3 and TRBJ2-3, with 13 bases that match TRBD2. Germline V gives CDR1 MNHEY, CDR2 SVGEGT. J was trimmed by 4 bases and V by 1 base; bases with no gene match: 8. The CDR3 loop spans 18 amino acids. The chain's CDR3 is CASSYWTSGGRGPDTQYF. The CDR3 DNA follows: TGTGCCAGCAGTTACTGGACTAGCGGGGGCCGCGGACCAGATACGCAGTATTTT.

The rearrangement uses TRBV5-1 and TRBJ2-7; 10 nucleotides agree with TRBD2. V shed 0 bases and J 4 bases; nucleotides not matched to a gene: 4. This CDR3 has 15 amino acids. CDR1 is SGHRS and CDR2 is YFSETQ in the germline V gene. The DNA for the CDR3 is TGCGCCAGCAGCTTGGCCGGACTAGCGGAATACGAGCAGTACTTC. Amino acid sequence: CASSLAGLAEYEQYF. Filled out from reference TRBV5-1 and TRBJ2-7, the complete variable domain reads KAGVTQTPRYLIKTRGQQVTLSCSPISGHRSVSWYQQTPGQGLQFLFEYFSETQRNKGNFPGRFSGRQFSNSRSEMNVSTLELGDSALYLCASSLAGLAEYEQYFGPGTRLTVT.

This chain joins TRBV5-5 and TRBJ2-1, with D possibly matching TRBD1 (6 bases). The CDR3 extends over 14 amino acids. Trimming took 2 bases from V and 8 from J, leaving 14 bases between them. The germline V gene encodes CDR1 SGHKS and CDR2 YYEKEE (reference sequence). The CDR3 sequence is CASSLESRTDEQFF. DNA for the CDR3: TGTGCCAGCAGCTTAGAGTCTCGGACAGATGAGCAGTTCTTC. Complete variable domain (other parts from reference TRBV5-5 and TRBJ2-1): DAGVTQSPTHLIKTRGQQVTLRCSPISGHKSVSWYQQVLGQGPQFIFQYYEKEERGRGNFPDRFSARQFPNYSSELNVNALLLGDSALYLCASSLESRTDEQFFGPGTRLTVL.